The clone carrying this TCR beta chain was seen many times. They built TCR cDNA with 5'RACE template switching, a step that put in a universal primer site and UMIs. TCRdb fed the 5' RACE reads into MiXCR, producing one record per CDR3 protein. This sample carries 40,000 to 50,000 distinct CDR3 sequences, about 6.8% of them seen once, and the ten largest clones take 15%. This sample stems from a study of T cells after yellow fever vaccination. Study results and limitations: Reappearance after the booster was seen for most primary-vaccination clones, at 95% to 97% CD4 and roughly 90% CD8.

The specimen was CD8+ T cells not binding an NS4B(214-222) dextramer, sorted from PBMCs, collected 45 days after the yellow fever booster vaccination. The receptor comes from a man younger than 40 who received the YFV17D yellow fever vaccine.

This CDR3 reads CASSRASTDTQYF. The CDR3 nucleotides are TGTGCCAGCAGTCGGGCGAGCACAGATACGCAGTATTTT. This chain joins TRBV2 and TRBJ2-3; no clear D. There are 13 residues in the CDR3. V was clipped by 5 bases and J by 0 bases, with 6 bases between them. Germline CDR1 is SNHLY and CDR2 is FYNNEI.